The 18 T cell receptor beta chains listed next were all sequenced from one sample in a study of graft-versus-host responses after intestinal transplantation. Sequenced by immunoSEQ multiplex PCR; TCRdb stores in-frame clones only, minus some. The sample yields 25,000 to 30,000 clones, nearly 90% seen once. This specimen consisted of PBMCs, obtained about 430 days after intestinal transplantation. All receptors derive from a human patient who received an intestinal transplant, so some T cells may come from the graft donor.

This chain uses TRBV5-4 with TRBJ2-7, with D hard to call. CDR1 and CDR2 from the germline V gene are SGHNT and YYREEE (reference sequence). The V end was cut by 3 bases, the J end by 0 bases, with 13 bases between. The CDR3 extends over 15 amino acids. CDR3 protein: CASSWVSGLSYEQYF. The CDR3 bases are TGTGCCAGCAGCTGGGTGTCAGGCCTCTCCTACGAGCAGTACTTC.

This clone was picked up a small number of times. In nucleotides, the CDR3 is TGTGCCAGCAGTGACAGTGGGCACGGCTACACCTTC. Its protein is CASSDSGHGYTF. This chain connects TRBV6-5 to TRBJ1-2, with D possibly being TRBD1 (5 bases). The germline gives CDR1 MNHEY, CDR2 SVGAGI. The V end was cut by 5 bases, the J end by 8 bases, with 12 bases between. This CDR3 is 12 amino acids long.

CDR3 sequence reads: CATSRDAGTVNTEAFF. The CDR3 region has the DNA TGTGCCACCAGCAGAGACGCCGGGACCGTGAACACTGAAGCTTTCTTT. The chain links TRBV15 to TRBJ1-1; D perhaps matches TRBD1 (5 bases). CDR3 length equals 16 residues. With 0 bases removed from V and 0 bases from J, the gap between germline ends came to 11 bases. CDR1 is LNHNV and CDR2 is YYDKDF in the germline V gene (reference sequence).

The chain recombines TRBV4-3 with TRBJ2-1; D might be TRBD1 (5 bases). V was trimmed by 0 bases and J by 1 base, leaving 10 bases between them. The CDR3 totals 16 residues. Per the germline V gene, CDR1 is LGHNA and CDR2 is YSLEER. CDR3 nucleotide sequence: TGCGCCAGCAGCCAAGATCCCCAGGGATCCTACAATGAGCAGTTCTTC. It codes for CASSQDPQGSYNEQFF.

The chain recombines TRBV7-9 with TRBJ2-1; 8 bases are a match to TRBD2. CDR3 size: 15 residues. Germline trimming cut 7 bases from V and 0 bases from J; bases unmatched to any gene: 5. From germline, CDR1 is SEHNR and CDR2 FQNEAQ (reference sequence). The CDR3 bases are TGTGCCAGCACCGTTAGCGGGACCTCCTACAATGAGCAGTTCTTC. Encoded protein: CASTVSGTSYNEQFF.

The chain is built from TRBV28 and TRBJ1-4; D remains ambiguous. The CDR3 is made up of 14 amino acids. The ends were cut back, 5 bases at V and 0 bases at J, with 7 bases in the middle. Germline-derived CDR1 and CDR2 are MDHEN and SYDVKM. CDR3 coding DNA: TGTGCCAGCAGTGGAGGGCCAACTAATGAAAAACTGTTTTTT. This gives the protein CASSGGPTNEKLFF.

V and J are TRBV13 and TRBJ1-2; possibly TRBD1 for D (6 bases). Per the germline V gene, CDR1 is PRHDT and CDR2 is FYEKMQ (reference sequence). The CDR3 runs 17 residues. V was pared by 2 bases and J by 0 bases, with 16 bases between. The CDR3: CASSLTWGRKANYGYTF. CDR3 in DNA: TGTGCCAGCAGCTTAACTTGGGGGCGCAAAGCTAACTATGGCTACACCTTC.

V is TRBV5-1 and J is TRBJ1-6; no definite D call. Germline V gene data show CDR1 as SGHRS and CDR2 as YFSETQ. V lost 4 bases and J 7 bases, leaving 12 bases between the germline ends. The CDR3 runs to 14 residues. The CDR3 coding sequence is TGCGCCAGCAGCGATTCCGGGTCCAATTCACCCCTCCACTTT. Its translation is CASSDSGSNSPLHF. The full variable domain, rest sourced from reference TRBV5-1 and TRBJ1-6, is KAGVTQTPRYLIKTRGQQVTLSCSPISGHRSVSWYQQTPGQGLQFLFEYFSETQRNKGNFPGRFSGRQFSNSRSEMNVSTLELGDSALYLCASSDSGSNSPLHFGNGTRLTVT.

This clone was seen only once. The CDR3 nucleotides are TGCGCCAGCAGAAAGACCGGGACAGTGAACACTGAAGCTTTCTTT. This translates into CASRKTGTVNTEAFF. The chain couples TRBV5-1 to TRBJ1-1, with TRBD1 matching 7 bases. The CDR3 has 15 residues. The trim removed 5 bases at V and 0 bases at J, leaving 7 bases unmatched. Germline assignment: CDR1 SGHRS and CDR2 YFSETQ.

The V gene is TRBV27, the J gene TRBJ2-7; TRBD2 agrees at 9 bases. From germline, CDR1 is MNHEY and CDR2 SMNVEV (reference sequence). This CDR3 region has 17 residues. Unmatched junction bases numbered 16, after V lost 5 bases and J lost 5 bases. The CDR3 here is CASSPPSGRKPPNEQYF. CDR3 nucleotides: TGTGCCAGCAGTCCGCCGAGCGGGAGGAAACCTCCTAACGAGCAGTACTTC.

The J gene is TRBJ2-1, the V gene TRBV28; the D gene is possibly TRBD2 (5 bases). Germline values: CDR1 MDHEN, CDR2 SYDVKM. V lost 3 bases and J lost 5, with 11 bases in between. The CDR3 totals 14 residues. The CDR3 nucleotides are TGTGCCAGCAGTTTTGAGGGTCCAAACAATGAGCAGTTCTTC. As protein: CASSFEGPNNEQFF.

The chain couples TRBV18 to TRBJ2-5; D is unclear. The tail of the sequence fits TRBJ2-7 better, so the J call may be wrong. The CDR3 runs to 16 residues. Germline lookup yields CDR1 KGHSH and CDR2 LQKENI. The CDR3, as DNA: TGTGCCAGCTCACCAGTTTCGGGTTTAGGGACCTACGAGCAGTACTTC. Encoded protein: CASSPVSGLGTYEQYF.

Only a few counts were recorded for this clone. This chain links TRBV4-2 with TRBJ2-7, with 9 bases aligning to TRBD1. Germline V gene sequence: CDR1 LGHNA, CDR2 YNFKEQ. CDR3 size: 16 residues. V lost 0 bases and J lost 1; bases outside the gene matches: 4. CDR3 DNA: TGTGCCAGCAGCCAAGATAGACAGGGGGGATCCTACGAGCAGTACTTC. Amino acid sequence: CASSQDRQGGSYEQYF.

The chain carries TRBV4-2 and TRBJ2-3; 7 bases are shared with TRBD2. Germline V lookup: CDR1 LGHNA, CDR2 YNFKEQ. The CDR3 length is 17 residues. Unmatched junction bases numbered 7, after V lost 0 bases and J lost 1 base. CDR3 sequence (DNA): TGTGCCAGCAGCCAAGATCACGGGGGGAGGGGCACAGATACGCAGTATTTT. It yields the protein CASSQDHGGRGTDTQYF.

This chain joins TRBV2 and TRBJ1-4, with D possibly TRBD1 on 5 matching bases. V lost 3 bases and J 4 bases, leaving 21 bases between the germline ends. Germline values: CDR1 SNHLY, CDR2 FYNNEI. The CDR3 has 18 amino acids. CDR3 DNA sequence: TGTGCCAGCAGTGAGTACAGGTTGGCCCGCAGGGATAATGAAAAACTGTTTTTT. Encoded protein: CASSEYRLARRDNEKLFF.

This chain uses TRBV9 with TRBJ1-5; D perhaps matches TRBD1 (6 bases). The V end lost 0 bases, the J end lost 5 bases, and 18 bases lay between the germline ends. Looked up from germline, CDR1 is SGDLS and CDR2 is YYNGEE. This CDR3 region has 17 residues. This CDR3 reads CASSVASQGPRDQPQHF. Written as DNA, the CDR3 is TGTGCCAGCAGCGTAGCTTCACAGGGACCCAGGGATCAGCCCCAGCATTTT.

V and J are TRBV5-4 and TRBJ2-5, with TRBD2 matching 7 bases. V shed 0 bases and J 2 bases; nucleotides not matched to a gene: 7. Germline V gives CDR1 SGHNT, CDR2 YYREEE (reference sequence). This CDR3 contains 16 residues. As DNA, the CDR3 is TGTGCCAGCAGCTTGGCCGGGAACGGGGGGCAAGAGACCCAGTACTTC. It yields the protein CASSLAGNGGQETQYF. The variable domain in full, with the rest retrieved from reference TRBV5-4 and TRBJ2-5, is ETGVTQSPTHLIKTRGQQVTLRCSSQSGHNTVSWYQQALGQGPQFIFQYYREEENGRGNFPPRFSGLQFPNYSSELNVNALELDDSALYLCASSLAGNGGQETQYFGPGTRLLVL.

The gene calls are TRBV4-1 and TRBJ2-2; D gene unclear. The V gene lost 0 bases and the J gene lost 5 bases, with 7 bases spanning the gap. The CDR3 has 14 residues. Germline CDR1 MGHRA, CDR2 YSYEKL. The CDR3 reads CASSQDERTGELFF. CDR3 DNA sequence: TGCGCCAGCAGCCAAGATGAGCGAACCGGGGAGCTGTTTTTT.